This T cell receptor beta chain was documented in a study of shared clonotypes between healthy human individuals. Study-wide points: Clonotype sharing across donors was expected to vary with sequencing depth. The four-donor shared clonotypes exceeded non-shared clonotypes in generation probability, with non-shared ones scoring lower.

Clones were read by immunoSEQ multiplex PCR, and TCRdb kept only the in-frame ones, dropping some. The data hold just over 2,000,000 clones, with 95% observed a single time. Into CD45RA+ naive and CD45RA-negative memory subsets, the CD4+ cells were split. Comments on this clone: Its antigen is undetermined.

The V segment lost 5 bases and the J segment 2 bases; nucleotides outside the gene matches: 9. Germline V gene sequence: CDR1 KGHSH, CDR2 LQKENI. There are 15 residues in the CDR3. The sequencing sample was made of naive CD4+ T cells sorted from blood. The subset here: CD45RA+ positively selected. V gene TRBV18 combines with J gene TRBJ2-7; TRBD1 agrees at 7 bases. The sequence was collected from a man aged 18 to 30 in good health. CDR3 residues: CASSAGTEPPYEQYF. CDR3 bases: TGTGCCAGCTCAGCCGGGACAGAGCCACCCTACGAGCAGTACTTC.